The rows below give T cell receptor beta chains drawn from one sample of a study of a mutant IDH1 vaccine in newly diagnosed glioma. Clones were sequenced by immunoSEQ multiplex PCR, and TCRdb holds only the in-frame ones, with some missing. This sample has about 43,000 clones; around 84% occur once, and the top ten carry over 2%. These receptors' antigens are unknown. This specimen was PBMCs, taken from a glioma patient whose treatment included an IDH1 peptide vaccine. The origin of the receptors is a woman between 18 and 29 years old with glioma. Some clones in this sample may be carry-over from other donors' samples. Each CDR3 is given without its conserved first and last residue.

J gene	V gene	CDR3 protein
TRBJ1-3	TRBV9	ASSGEGGRNTIY
TRBJ1-2	TRBV2	ASSASGGSYGYT
TRBJ2-7	TRBV6-5	ASGSGVSYEQY
TRBJ1-1	TRBV9	ASSVTGFNTEAF
TRBJ2-7	TRBV19	ASSPTSYEQY
TRBJ2-1	TRBV7-9	ASSSPGLAGNEQF
TRBJ1-5	TRBV19	ASTTGGGNQPQH
TRBJ2-7	TRBV30	AWSVRPSGPSYEQY
TRBJ2-7	TRBV6-5	ASSYSGQGSYEQY
TRBJ2-7	TRBV9	ASSGGTAERQY
TRBJ1-2	TRBV20-1	SASPGSGYT
TRBJ2-1	TRBV2	ASHIGALQF
TRBJ1-5	TRBV4-1	ASSPGRTNQPQH
TRBJ2-7	TRBV7-9	ASSFVETYEQY
TRBJ1-2	TRBV30	AWSGPMGAGYGYT
TRBJ2-1	TRBV25-1	ASSGTSGGALSYNEQF
TRBJ1-3	TRBV25-1	ASSPTGAGNTIY
TRBJ2-3	TRBV14	ASSLNMGGLAGDTQY
TRBJ2-7	TRBV29-1	SVEDGEGISYEQY
TRBJ2-5	TRBV15	ATSSWDPEETQY
TRBJ2-1	TRBV11-1	ASSSDRGAYNEQF
TRBJ2-1	TRBV5-1	ASSLMGPNEQF
TRBJ1-2	TRBV5-6	ASSLSRGPGET
TRBJ2-4	TRBV7-9	ASSLDSVVAKNIQY
TRBJ2-2	TRBV5-4	ASSLGWGGTGELF
TRBJ1-1	TRBV7-7	ASSLDRGTEAF
TRBJ1-5	TRBV10-1	ASSEIHPRQINQPQH
TRBJ2-2	TRBV6-1	ASSEDGSGNFLMTGELF
TRBJ2-1	TRBV30	AWAWGGEQF
TRBJ2-7	TRBV5-1	ASSFYRGQPNHEQY
TRBJ2-3	TRBV5-1	ASSLALGDTQY
TRBJ1-1	TRBV7-8	ASSPLTSIMNTEAF
TRBJ2-7	TRBV19	ASRDRGMREQY
TRBJ2-1	TRBV4-1	ASSQLGEQF
TRBJ1-1	TRBV6-5	ASSQGVTEAF
TRBJ2-7	TRBV9	ASSAGGGLGEQY
TRBJ2-7	TRBV2	ASLGTSYEQY